One sample yielded the 9 T cell receptor beta chains listed below, sequenced in a study of graft-versus-host responses after intestinal transplantation. The graft tissue was processed, and this released both intraepithelial and lamina propria lymphocytes. The data were produced by immunoSEQ multiplex PCR, yet TCRdb's version contains in-frame clones alone and is incomplete. The sample lists under 8,500 clones, under 90% occurring once. This sample comprised ileum tissue, obtained approximately 310 days after intestinal transplant. Every receptor here comes from a human patient who received an intestinal transplant, so some T cells may come from the graft donor.

This clone was counted once. In nucleotides, the CDR3 is TGTGCCAGCAGCTTCCCCGACAGGGGGGGATATGGCTACACCTTC. It codes for CASSFPDRGGYGYTF. The chain is built from TRBV5-6 and TRBJ1-2; 9 positions match TRBD1. V lost 2 bases to trimming and J lost 5 bases; unmatched junction nucleotides: 7. The CDR3 has 15 amino acids. Germline CDR1 SGHDT, CDR2 YYEEEE. Full variable domain (remainder filled in from reference TRBV5-6 and TRBJ1-2): DAGVTQSPTHLIKTRGQQVTLRCSPKSGHDTVSWYQQALGQGPQFIFQYYEEEERQRGNFPDRFSGHQFPNYSSELNVNALLLGDSALYLCASSFPDRGGYGYTFGSGTRLTVV.

The gene calls are TRBV7-9 and TRBJ1-1; a weak D match, TRBD1 (6 bases). The germline V and J ends were trimmed by 1 base and 1 base, with 19 bases remaining between them. Germline V lookup: CDR1 SEHNR, CDR2 FQNEAQ (reference sequence). This CDR3 spans 18 amino acids. In DNA form, the CDR3 reads TGTGCCAGCAGCTTAGTCAGAGGGCAGGGGTTGACGAACACTGAAGCTTTCTTT. Its translation: CASSLVRGQGLTNTEAFF.

This chain links TRBV11-2 with TRBJ2-7; D possibly matches TRBD1 or TRBD2 (5 bases each). V lost 3 bases and J 0 bases, leaving 12 bases between the germline ends. The germline gives CDR1 SGHAT, CDR2 FQNNGV. This CDR3 is built from 15 residues. Written as DNA, the CDR3 is TGTGCCAGCAGCTTCACTAGGGGCGGCTCCTACGAGCAGTACTTC. It specifies CASSFTRGGSYEQYF.

This chain uses TRBV27 with TRBJ2-2, with TRBD2 matching 12 bases. The CDR3 is 17 amino acids. Germline CDR1 MNHEY, CDR2 SMNVEV (reference sequence). V was pared by 2 bases and J by 0 bases, with 1 base of the junction left unmatched. CDR3 protein: CASSLLAGGPNTGELFF. As DNA, the CDR3 is TGTGCCAGCAGTTTACTAGCGGGAGGGCCGAACACCGGGGAGCTGTTTTTT.

This chain connects TRBV5-5 to TRBJ2-7; 15 nucleotides line up with TRBD2. The CDR3 length is 17 residues. V lost 4 bases, J lost 9 bases, and 14 bases stayed unmatched. Germline CDR1 and CDR2: SGHKS and YYEKEE (reference sequence). The chain's CDR3 is CASSPSGTSGRLMGQYF. CDR3 nucleotide sequence: TGTGCCAGCAGCCCCTCCGGGACTAGCGGGAGGCTGATGGGGCAGTACTTC.

A single count supports this clone. The V and J genes are TRBV4-1 and TRBJ2-5; TRBD1 or TRBD2 may be the D gene (5 bases each). The CDR3 spans 16 residues. The germline gives CDR1 MGHRA, CDR2 YSYEKL. V was pared by 3 bases and J by 4 bases, with 18 bases between. Here the CDR3 reads CASSQGDRAIGETQYF. For the CDR3, the DNA is TGCGCCAGCAGCCAGGGGGACCGCGCGATCGGAGAGACCCAGTACTTC.

The genes are TRBV4-1 and TRBJ2-5; D assignment may be TRBD1 or TRBD2 (5 bases each). V lost 1 base to trimming and J lost 4 bases, with 10 bases between them. CDR1 and CDR2 from the germline V gene are MGHRA and YSYEKL. This CDR3 comprises 14 residues. Written as DNA, the CDR3 is TGCGCCAGCAGCCAAGGGGGCCGGGGAGAGACCCAGTACTTC. It specifies CASSQGGRGETQYF.

The V call is TRBV10-2, the J call TRBJ2-7, with D perhaps TRBD1 (5 bases). The CDR3 runs 12 residues. Germline V gives CDR1 WSHSY, CDR2 SAAADI. The CDR3 protein is CATTDNFYEQYF. The CDR3 DNA reads as TGCGCTACGACGGACAACTTCTACGAGCAGTACTTC.

The chain carries TRBV10-3 and TRBJ2-5; D perhaps matches TRBD2 (6 bases). The germline gives CDR1 ENHRY, CDR2 SYGVKD. CDR3 length equals 13 residues. V lost 9 bases and J lost 11, with 22 bases in between. CDR3 region: CAMSSVGSGEQYF. DNA of the CDR3: TGTGCCATGAGTAGCGTCGGGTCGGGAGAGCAGTACTTC.